A selection of T cell receptor beta chains follows, all from one sample in a study of STAT5B mutations in CD4+ large granular lymphocyte leukemia. Assay: immunoSEQ multiplex PCR; the TCRdb copy retains only in-frame clones and omits some. The repertoire holds some 40,000 clones, with about 86% as singletons. Sequenced input: CD4+ T cells from blood buffy coats. The receptor set was obtained from a human donor in good health. Each CDR3 is given with its conserved first and last residue. A D gene is named only where the DNA matches it firmly. Clone size, where shown, is once, few, many, or a class for clones that have expanded.

-	TRBJ2-1	TRBV4-1	-	TGCGCCAGCTCCCCGAGTGGCGGGAAGACGAATGAGCAGTTCTTC	CASSPSGGKTNEQFF
TRBD2	TRBJ2-1	TRBV7-9	once	TGTGCCAGCAGCAAATCGGGACTAGCGGTCGGATGGGGTTACAATGAGCAGTTCTTC	CASSKSGLAVGWGYNEQFF
-	TRBJ2-4	TRBV28	-	TGTGCCAGCAGTCCCAACTACCCCAAAAACATTCAGTACTTC	CASSPNYPKNIQYF
-	TRBJ1-1	TRBV30	-	TGTGCCTGGAGTGTACAACTAGAGGCTTTCTTT	CAWSVQLEAFF
TRBD2	TRBJ2-3	TRBV2	-	TGTGCCACCTCCGGCCAAGCGGGAGGGTCAGATACGCAGTATTTT	CATSGQAGGSDTQYF
TRBD2	TRBJ2-5	TRBV5-1	-	TGCGCCAGCAGCTTGGAGGGACTAGCGGGACAAGAGACCCAGTACTTC	CASSLEGLAGQETQYF
-	TRBJ1-3	TRBV30	-	TGTGCCTGGAGTGTAAGGGCTGGAAACACCATATATTTT	CAWSVRAGNTIYF
-	TRBJ1-2	TRBV30	-	TGTGCCTGGAGCTCCCTCAGGGTTGGCTACACCTTC	CAWSSLRVGYTF
-	TRBJ2-5	TRBV18	once	TGTGCCAGCTCGCAGGGGAGTTTAGAGACCCAGTACTTC	CASSQGSLETQYF
TRBD1	TRBJ1-2	TRBV29-1	-	TGCAGCGTTGGGCAGGGGGCGCAGAGTGGCTACACCTTC	CSVGQGAQSGYTF
TRBD2	TRBJ2-4	TRBV19	-	TGTGCCAGTAGTGCTAGCGGCATAGCCAAAAACATTCAGTACTTC	CASSASGIAKNIQYF
TRBD1	TRBJ2-2	TRBV27	-	TGTGCCAGCACCCTGTACAGGGGGCGAGGAGGGGAGCTGTTTTTT	CASTLYRGRGGELFF
-	TRBJ1-2	TRBV29-1	once	TGCAGCGTTAGCCCTTTTGGGGGTAACTATGGCTACACCTTC	CSVSPFGGNYGYTF
TRBD1	TRBJ2-5	TRBV6-1	-	TGTGCCAGCAGGAGGACAGGCTCGCAAGAGACCCAGTACTTC	CASRRTGSQETQYF
-	TRBJ2-7	TRBV6-6	-	TGTGCCAGCAGTTACTCGTCCAGCGGCCCCTACGAGCAGTACTTC	CASSYSSSGPYEQYF
TRBD2	TRBJ2-7	TRBV28	-	TGTGCCAGCAGTTCCAATAGCGGGAGAGGAGAGCAGTACTTC	CASSSNSGRGEQYF
TRBD1	TRBJ2-7	TRBV11-2	-	TGTGCCAGCAGCTTAGATACGGGACAGGGGACCTACGAGCAGTACTTC	CASSLDTGQGTYEQYF
TRBD2	TRBJ2-7	TRBV5-1	-	TGCGCCAGCAGCTTGGGGACCGGACTAGCGGGATACGAGCAGTACTTC	CASSLGTGLAGYEQYF
-	TRBJ1-5	TRBV18	-	TGTGCCAGCTCACCACGACCCGATCAGCCCCAGCATTTT	CASSPRPDQPQHF
-	TRBJ1-5	TRBV2	-	TGTGCCAGCAGTGAAGCGCTTCGTAGCAATCAGCCCCAGCATTTT	CASSEALRSNQPQHF
-	TRBJ1-1	TRBV2	few	TGTGCCAGCGGTACAGGGACTGAAGCTTTCTTT	CASGTGTEAFF
TRBD2	TRBJ2-1	TRBV28	-	TGTGCCAGCAGGAGACTAGCGGGAACTCATGAGCAGTTCTTC	CASRRLAGTHEQFF
-	TRBJ2-3	TRBV18	-	TGTGCCAGCTCACCGATGGGAGATACGCAGTATTTT	CASSPMGDTQYF
-	TRBJ1-4	TRBV4-3	once	TGCGCCAGCAGCCAAGGCCAGATTGGGGAAAAACTGTTTTTT	CASSQGQIGEKLFF
-	TRBJ2-5	TRBV7-6	-	TGTGCCAGCAGCTTAGCTTTGCGGCCACCCCAAGAGACCCAGTACTTC	CASSLALRPPQETQYF
-	TRBJ2-3	TRBV2	-	TGTGCCAGCAGTGACCGAGATACGCAGTATTTT	CASSDRDTQYF
-	TRBJ2-2	TRBV19	-	TGTGCCAGTAGTGGAAGGGCTGGCACCGGGGAGCTGTTTTTT	CASSGRAGTGELFF
-	TRBJ2-7	TRBV7-9	-	TGTGCCAGCAGCTTATTAGGGCGGCGATTTAGAGAGCAGTACTTC	CASSLLGRRFREQYF
-	TRBJ1-5	TRBV30	-	TGTGCCTGGAGTCCCCGTCTCAATCAGCCCCAGCATTTT	CAWSPRLNQPQHF
-	TRBJ2-1	TRBV20-1	-	TGCAGTGCCGCGGACTTCAATGAGCAGTTCTTC	CSAADFNEQFF
-	TRBJ2-4	TRBV28	-	TGTGCCAGCAGTTTACAGGGGGCCAAAAACATTCAGTACTTC	CASSLQGAKNIQYF
TRBD2	TRBJ2-3	TRBV10-2	-	TGCGCCAGCAGTGATGGAGCGGGGGTCACAGATACGCAGTATTTT	CASSDGAGVTDTQYF
-	TRBJ1-5	TRBV7-7	-	TGTGCCAGCAGCCCCGCCGGGGAAAATCAGCCCCAGCATTTT	CASSPAGENQPQHF
-	TRBJ2-7	TRBV19	-	TGTGCCAGCCACAGCCCCCGACAGGAACCCTACGAGCAGTACTTC	CASHSPRQEPYEQYF
TRBD2	TRBJ2-1	TRBV5-4	-	TGTGCCAGCAGCTTGTTCTTGTTAGCGGGAGAAGTGGATGAGCAGTTCTTC	CASSLFLLAGEVDEQFF
-	TRBJ1-1	TRBV7-9	-	TGTGCCAGCAGCCTCCGGACGGGAGGAGCTTTCTTT	CASSLRTGGAFF
-	TRBJ2-1	TRBV5-5	-	TGTGCCAGCAGCTTGGTATACGGTTTCTCCTACAATGAGCAGTTCTTC	CASSLVYGFSYNEQFF